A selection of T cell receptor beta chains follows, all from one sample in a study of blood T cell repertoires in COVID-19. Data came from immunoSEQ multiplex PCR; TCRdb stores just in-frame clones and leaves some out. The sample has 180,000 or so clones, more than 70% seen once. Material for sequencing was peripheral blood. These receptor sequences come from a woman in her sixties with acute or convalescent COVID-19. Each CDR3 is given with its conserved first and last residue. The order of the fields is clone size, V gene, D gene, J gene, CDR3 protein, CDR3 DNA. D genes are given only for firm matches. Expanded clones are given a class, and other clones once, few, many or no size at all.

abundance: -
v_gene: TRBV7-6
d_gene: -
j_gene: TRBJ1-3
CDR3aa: CASSPFPGGGSGSGNTIYF
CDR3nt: TGTGCCAGCAGCCCTTTTCCGGGGGGCGGTTCAGGCTCTGGAAACACCATATATTTT

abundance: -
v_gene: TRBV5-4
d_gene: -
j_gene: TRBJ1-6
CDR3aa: CASSLGQTINSPLHF
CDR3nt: TGTGCCAGCAGCTTGGGACAGACAATTAATTCACCCCTCCACTTT

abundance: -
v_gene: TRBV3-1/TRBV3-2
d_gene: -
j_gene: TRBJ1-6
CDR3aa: CASSQVGNNSPLHF
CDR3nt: TGTGCCAGCAGCCAAGTCGGGAATAATTCACCCCTCCACTTT

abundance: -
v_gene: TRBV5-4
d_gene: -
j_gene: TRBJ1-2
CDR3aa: CASSLDREYGYTF
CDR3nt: TGTGCCAGCAGCTTGGACAGGGAATATGGCTACACCTTC

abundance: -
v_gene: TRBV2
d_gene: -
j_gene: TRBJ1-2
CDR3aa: CASSEERGTNYGYTF
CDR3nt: TGTGCCAGCAGTGAAGAACGGGGGACCAACTATGGCTACACCTTC

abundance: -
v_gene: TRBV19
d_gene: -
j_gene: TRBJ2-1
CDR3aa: CASSIGDLASNEQFF
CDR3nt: TGTGCCAGTAGTATAGGTGATCTAGCGAGCAATGAGCAGTTCTTC

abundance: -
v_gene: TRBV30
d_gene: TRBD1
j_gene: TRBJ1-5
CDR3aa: CAWSPGQWSNQPQHF
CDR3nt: TGTGCCTGGTCCCCGGGACAGTGGAGCAATCAGCCCCAGCATTTT

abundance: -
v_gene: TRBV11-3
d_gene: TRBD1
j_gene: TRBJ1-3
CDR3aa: CASSTGGGGNTIYF
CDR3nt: TGTGCCAGCAGCACAGGGGGCGGTGGAAACACCATATATTTT

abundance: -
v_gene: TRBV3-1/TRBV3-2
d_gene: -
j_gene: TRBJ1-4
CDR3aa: CASSPRQATNEKLFF
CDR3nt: TGTGCCAGCAGCCCTCGACAGGCAACTAATGAAAAACTGTTTTTT

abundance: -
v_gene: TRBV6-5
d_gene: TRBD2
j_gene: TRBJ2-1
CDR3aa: CASTGGRGEQFF
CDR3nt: TGTGCCAGCACAGGCGGGAGAGGTGAGCAGTTCTTC

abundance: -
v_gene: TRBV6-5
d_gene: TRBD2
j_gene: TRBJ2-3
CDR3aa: CASELAGALDTQYF
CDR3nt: TGTGCCAGTGAGCTAGCGGGAGCTCTAGATACGCAGTATTTT

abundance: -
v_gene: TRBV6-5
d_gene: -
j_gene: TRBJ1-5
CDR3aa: CASRTRVSNQPQHF
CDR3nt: TGTGCCAGCAGGACCAGGGTGAGCAATCAGCCCCAGCATTTT

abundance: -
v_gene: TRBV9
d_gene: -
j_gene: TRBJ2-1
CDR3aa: CASSVYPRTGERDEQFF
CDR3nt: TGTGCCAGCAGCGTATACCCCAGGACGGGAGAGAGGGATGAGCAGTTCTTC

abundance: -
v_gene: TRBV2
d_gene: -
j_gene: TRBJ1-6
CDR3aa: CASSEAARVSYNSPLHF
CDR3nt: TGTGCCAGCAGTGAAGCTGCCAGGGTTTCCTATAATTCACCCCTCCACTTT

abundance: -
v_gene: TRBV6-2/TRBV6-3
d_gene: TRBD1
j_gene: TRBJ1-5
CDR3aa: CASSYPTLVPGQRNQPQHF
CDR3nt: TGTGCCAGCAGTTACCCGACTTTGGTACCGGGACAGCGCAATCAGCCCCAGCATTTT

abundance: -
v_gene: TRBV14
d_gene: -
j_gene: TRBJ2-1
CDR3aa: CASSHNGREKYNEQFF
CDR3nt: TGTGCCAGCAGCCACAATGGCAGGGAAAAATACAATGAGCAGTTCTTC

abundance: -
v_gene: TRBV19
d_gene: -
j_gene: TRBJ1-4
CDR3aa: CASATVYEKLFF
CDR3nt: TGTGCCAGTGCGACAGTATACGAAAAACTGTTTTTT

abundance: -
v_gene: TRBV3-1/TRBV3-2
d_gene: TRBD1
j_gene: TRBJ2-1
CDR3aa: CASSMTGIGEQFF
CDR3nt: TGTGCCAGCAGCATGACAGGGATCGGTGAGCAGTTCTTC

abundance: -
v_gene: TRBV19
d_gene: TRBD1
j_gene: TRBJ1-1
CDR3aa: CASRWDRSSTEAFF
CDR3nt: TGTGCCAGTAGATGGGACAGGTCGAGCACTGAAGCTTTCTTT

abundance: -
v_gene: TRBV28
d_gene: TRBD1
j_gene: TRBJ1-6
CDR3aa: CASSLLQGGGFYSPLHF
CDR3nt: TGTGCCAGCAGTTTGTTACAGGGGGGGGGATTTTATTCACCCCTCCACTTT

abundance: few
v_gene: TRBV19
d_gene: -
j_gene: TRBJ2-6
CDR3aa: CASEKGAGANVLTF
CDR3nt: TGTGCCAGCGAGAAGGGGGCTGGGGCCAACGTCCTGACTTTC